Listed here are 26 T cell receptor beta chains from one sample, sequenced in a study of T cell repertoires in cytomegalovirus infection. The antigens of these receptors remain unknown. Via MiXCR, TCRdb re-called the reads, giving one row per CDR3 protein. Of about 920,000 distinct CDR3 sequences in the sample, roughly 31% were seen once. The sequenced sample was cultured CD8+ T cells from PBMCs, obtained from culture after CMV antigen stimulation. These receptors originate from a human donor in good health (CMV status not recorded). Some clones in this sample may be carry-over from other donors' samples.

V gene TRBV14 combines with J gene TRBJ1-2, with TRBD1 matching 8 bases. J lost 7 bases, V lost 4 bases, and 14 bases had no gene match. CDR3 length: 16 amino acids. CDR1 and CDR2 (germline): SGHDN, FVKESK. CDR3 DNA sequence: TGTGCCAGCAGCCCTATTCGGACAGGGACCTTGCTTGGCTACACCTTC. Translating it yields CASSPIRTGTLLGYTF. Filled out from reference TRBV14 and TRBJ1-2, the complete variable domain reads EAGVTQFPSHSVIEKGQTVTLRCDPISGHDNLYWYRRVMGKEIKFLLHFVKESKQDESGMPNNRFLAERTGGTYSTLKVQPAELEDSGVYFCASSPIRTGTLLGYTFGSGTRLTVV.

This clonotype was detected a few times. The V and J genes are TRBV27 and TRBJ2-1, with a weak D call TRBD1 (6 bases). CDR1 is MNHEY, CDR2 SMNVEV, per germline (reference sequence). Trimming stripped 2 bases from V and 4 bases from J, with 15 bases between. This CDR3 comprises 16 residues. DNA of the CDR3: TGTGCCAGCAGTTTAAACAGGGTCCCCCCATACAATGAGCAGTTCTTC. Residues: CASSLNRVPPYNEQFF.

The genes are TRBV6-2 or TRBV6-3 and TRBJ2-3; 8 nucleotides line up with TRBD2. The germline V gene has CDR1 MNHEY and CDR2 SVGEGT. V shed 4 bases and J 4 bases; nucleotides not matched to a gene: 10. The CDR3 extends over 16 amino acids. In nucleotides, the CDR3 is TGTGCCAGCAGTTCCTACCCCGGGACTAGATCAGATACGCAGTATTTT. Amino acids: CASSSYPGTRSDTQYF.

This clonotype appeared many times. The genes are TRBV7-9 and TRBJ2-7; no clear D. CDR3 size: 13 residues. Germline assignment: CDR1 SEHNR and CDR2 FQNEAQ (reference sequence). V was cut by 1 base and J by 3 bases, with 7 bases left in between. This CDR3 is CASSLGVFYEQYF. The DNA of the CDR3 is TGTGCCAGCAGCTTAGGGGTTTTCTACGAGCAGTACTTC.

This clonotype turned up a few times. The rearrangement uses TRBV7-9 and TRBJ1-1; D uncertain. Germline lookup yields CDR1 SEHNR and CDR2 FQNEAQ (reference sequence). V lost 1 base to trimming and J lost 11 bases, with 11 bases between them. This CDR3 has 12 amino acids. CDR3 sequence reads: CASSLVPFWAFF. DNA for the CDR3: TGTGCCAGCAGCTTAGTACCCTTCTGGGCTTTCTTT. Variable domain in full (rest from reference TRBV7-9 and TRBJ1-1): DTGVSQNPRHKITKRGQNVTFRCDPISEHNRLYWYRQTLGQGPEFLTYFQNEAQLEKSRLLSDRFSAERPKGSFSTLEIQRTEQGDSAMYLCASSLVPFWAFFGQGTRLTVV.

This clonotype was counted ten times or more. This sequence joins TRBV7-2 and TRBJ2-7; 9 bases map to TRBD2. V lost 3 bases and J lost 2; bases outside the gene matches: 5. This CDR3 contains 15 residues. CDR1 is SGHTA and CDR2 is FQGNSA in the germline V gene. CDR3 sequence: CASSFGLAKTYEQYF. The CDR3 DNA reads TGTGCCAGCAGCTTCGGACTAGCGAAAACCTACGAGCAGTACTTC.

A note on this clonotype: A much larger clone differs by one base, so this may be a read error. This CDR3 reads CANTQGGNYGYTF. The CDR3 coding sequence is TGTGCCAACACCCAAGGGGGGAACTATGGCTACACCTTC. This sequence joins TRBV12-3 or TRBV12-4 and TRBJ1-2; tentatively, D is TRBD1 (6 bases). Trimming pared 10 bases from V and 2 bases from J, leaving 14 bases between. This CDR3 region has 13 residues.

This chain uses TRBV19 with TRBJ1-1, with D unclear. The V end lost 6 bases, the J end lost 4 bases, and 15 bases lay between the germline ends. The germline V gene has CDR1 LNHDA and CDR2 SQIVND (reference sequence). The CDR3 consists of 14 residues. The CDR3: CASSVLGGGTEAFF. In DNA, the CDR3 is TGTGCCAGTAGCGTTTTGGGAGGTGGCACTGAAGCTTTCTTT.

The CDR3 coding sequence is TGCAGTGCTAGAGTAAACAGGGACCCTAATGAAAAACTGTTTTTT. Translated: CSARVNRDPNEKLFF. The chain links TRBV20-1 to TRBJ1-4, with a tentative D call TRBD1 (6 bases). The V gene lost 1 base and the J gene lost 3 bases, with 12 bases spanning the gap. The CDR3 totals 15 residues. The germline gives CDR1 DFQATT, CDR2 SNEGSKA (reference sequence).

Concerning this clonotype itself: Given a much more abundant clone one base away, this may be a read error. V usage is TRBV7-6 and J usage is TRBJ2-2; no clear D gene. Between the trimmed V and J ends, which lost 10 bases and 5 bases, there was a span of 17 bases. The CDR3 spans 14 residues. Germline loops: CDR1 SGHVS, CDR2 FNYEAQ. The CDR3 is CATSSTRQTGELFF. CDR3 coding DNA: TGTGCCACCAGTTCTACTCGGCAGACCGGGGAGCTGTTTTTT.

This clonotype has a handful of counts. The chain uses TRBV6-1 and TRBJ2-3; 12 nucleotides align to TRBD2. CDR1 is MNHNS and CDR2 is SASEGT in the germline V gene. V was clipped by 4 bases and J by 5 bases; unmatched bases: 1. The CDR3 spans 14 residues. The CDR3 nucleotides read TGTGCCAGCAGTGGACTAGCGGGAGAAGATACGCAGTATTTT. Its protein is CASSGLAGEDTQYF.

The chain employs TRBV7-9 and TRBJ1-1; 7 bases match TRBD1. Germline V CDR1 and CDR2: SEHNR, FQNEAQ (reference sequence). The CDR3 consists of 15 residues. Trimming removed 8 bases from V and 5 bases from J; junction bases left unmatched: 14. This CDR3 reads CASSFEKDRRTEAFF. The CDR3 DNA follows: TGTGCCAGCTCTTTCGAAAAGGACAGGAGGACTGAAGCTTTCTTT.

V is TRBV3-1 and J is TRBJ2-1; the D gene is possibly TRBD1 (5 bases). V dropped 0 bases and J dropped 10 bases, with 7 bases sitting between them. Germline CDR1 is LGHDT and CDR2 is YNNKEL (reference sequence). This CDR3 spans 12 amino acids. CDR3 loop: CASSQDYREQFF. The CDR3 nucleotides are TGTGCCAGCAGCCAAGATTACAGGGAGCAGTTCTTC.

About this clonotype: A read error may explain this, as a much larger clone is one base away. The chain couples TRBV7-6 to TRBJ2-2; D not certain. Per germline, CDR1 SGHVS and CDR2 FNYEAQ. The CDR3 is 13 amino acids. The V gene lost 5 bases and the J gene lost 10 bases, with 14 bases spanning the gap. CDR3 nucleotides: TGTGCCAGCAGCCGCCCGGGCGCCTCGGAGCTGTTTTTT. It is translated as CASSRPGASELFF.

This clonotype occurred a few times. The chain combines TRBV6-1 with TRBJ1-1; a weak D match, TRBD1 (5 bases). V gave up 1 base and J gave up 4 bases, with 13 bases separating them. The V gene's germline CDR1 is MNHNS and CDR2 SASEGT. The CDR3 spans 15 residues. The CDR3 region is CASSEDPGKVTEAFF. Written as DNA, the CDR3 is TGTGCCAGCAGTGAAGATCCAGGGAAAGTCACTGAAGCTTTCTTT.

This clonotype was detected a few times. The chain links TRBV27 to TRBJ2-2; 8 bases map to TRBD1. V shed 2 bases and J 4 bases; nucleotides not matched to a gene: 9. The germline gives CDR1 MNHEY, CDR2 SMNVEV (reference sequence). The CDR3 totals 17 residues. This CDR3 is CASSLINTGGTTGELFF. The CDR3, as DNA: TGTGCCAGCAGTTTAATTAATACAGGGGGGACCACCGGGGAGCTGTTTTTT.

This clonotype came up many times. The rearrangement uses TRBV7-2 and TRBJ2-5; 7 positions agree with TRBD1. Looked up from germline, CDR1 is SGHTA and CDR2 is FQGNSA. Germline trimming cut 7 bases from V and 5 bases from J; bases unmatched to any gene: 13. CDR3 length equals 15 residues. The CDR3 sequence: CASTRTRGRGETQYF. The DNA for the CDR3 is TGTGCCAGCACCCGAACAAGGGGGCGCGGGGAGACCCAGTACTTC.

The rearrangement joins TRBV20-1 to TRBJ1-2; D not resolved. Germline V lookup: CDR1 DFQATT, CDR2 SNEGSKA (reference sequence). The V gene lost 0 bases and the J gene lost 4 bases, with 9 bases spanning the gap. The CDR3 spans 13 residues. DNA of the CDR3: TGCAGTGCTAGAGATCAAGGGTTCTATGGCTACACCTTC. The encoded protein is CSARDQGFYGYTF.

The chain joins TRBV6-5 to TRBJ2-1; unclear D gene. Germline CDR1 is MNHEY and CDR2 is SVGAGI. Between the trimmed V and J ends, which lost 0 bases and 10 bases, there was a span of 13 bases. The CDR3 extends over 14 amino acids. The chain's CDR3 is CASSYSKGPKEQFF. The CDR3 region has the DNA TGTGCCAGCAGTTACTCTAAGGGCCCAAAGGAGCAGTTCTTC.

This chain's CDR3 is CATAPFGGAYEQYF. The CDR3 nucleotides are TGTGCCACCGCACCGTTTGGCGGAGCCTACGAGCAGTACTTC. This sequence joins TRBV28 and TRBJ2-7; no clear D. From germline, CDR1 is MDHEN and CDR2 SYDVKM. Trimming took 10 bases from V and 2 from J, leaving 18 bases between them. The CDR3 extends over 14 amino acids.

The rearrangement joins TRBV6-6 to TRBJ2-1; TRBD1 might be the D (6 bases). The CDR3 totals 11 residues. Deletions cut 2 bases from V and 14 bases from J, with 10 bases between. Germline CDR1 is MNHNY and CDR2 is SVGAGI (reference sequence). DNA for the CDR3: TGTGCCAGCAGTTACGGGACACTGGAGTTCTTC. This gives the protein CASSYGTLEFF.

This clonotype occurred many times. CDR3 sequence: CASSSPRGQGASNQPQHF. The CDR3 DNA is TGTGCCAGCAGCTCACCCCGTGGACAGGGGGCTAGCAATCAGCCCCAGCATTTT. The chain joins TRBV7-8 to TRBJ1-5; 11 bases are a match to TRBD1. Unmatched junction bases numbered 8, after V lost 4 bases and J lost 0 bases. The length of the CDR3 is 18 residues. Germline CDR1 and CDR2: SGHVS and FQNEAQ. Full variable domain (outside the CDR3, taken from reference TRBV7-8 and TRBJ1-5): GAGVSQSPRYKVAKRGQDVALRCDPISGHVSLFWYQQALGQGPEFLTYFQNEAQLDKSGLPSDRFFAERPEGSVSTLKIQRTQQEDSAVYLCASSSPRGQGASNQPQHFGDGTRLSIL.

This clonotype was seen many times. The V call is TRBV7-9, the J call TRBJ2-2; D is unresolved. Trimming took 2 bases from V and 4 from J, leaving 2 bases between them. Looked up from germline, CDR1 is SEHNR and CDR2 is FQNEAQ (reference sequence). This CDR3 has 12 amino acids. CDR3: CASSLITGELFF. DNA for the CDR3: TGTGCCAGCAGCTTAATCACCGGGGAGCTGTTTTTT.

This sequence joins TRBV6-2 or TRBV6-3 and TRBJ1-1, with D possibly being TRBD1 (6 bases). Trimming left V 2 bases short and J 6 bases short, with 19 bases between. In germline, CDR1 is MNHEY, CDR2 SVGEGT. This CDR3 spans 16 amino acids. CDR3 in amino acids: CASSYDPGGGGPEAFF. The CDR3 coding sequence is TGTGCCAGCAGTTACGACCCGGGAGGGGGTGGACCTGAAGCTTTCTTT.

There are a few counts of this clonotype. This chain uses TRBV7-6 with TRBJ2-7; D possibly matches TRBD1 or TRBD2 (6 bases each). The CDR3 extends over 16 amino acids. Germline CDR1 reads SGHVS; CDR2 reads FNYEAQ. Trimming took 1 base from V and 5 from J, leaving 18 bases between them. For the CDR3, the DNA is TGTGCCAGCAGCTTAGTAGGGACACCCAGGAGGGACGAGCAGTACTTC. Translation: CASSLVGTPRRDEQYF.

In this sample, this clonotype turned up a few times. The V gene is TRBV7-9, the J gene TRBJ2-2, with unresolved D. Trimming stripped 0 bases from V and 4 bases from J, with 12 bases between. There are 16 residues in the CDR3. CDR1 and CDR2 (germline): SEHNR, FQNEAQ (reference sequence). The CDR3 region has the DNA TGTGCCAGCAGCTTAGCGTCCAGTCTCAGCACCGGGGAGCTGTTTTTT. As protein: CASSLASSLSTGELFF.